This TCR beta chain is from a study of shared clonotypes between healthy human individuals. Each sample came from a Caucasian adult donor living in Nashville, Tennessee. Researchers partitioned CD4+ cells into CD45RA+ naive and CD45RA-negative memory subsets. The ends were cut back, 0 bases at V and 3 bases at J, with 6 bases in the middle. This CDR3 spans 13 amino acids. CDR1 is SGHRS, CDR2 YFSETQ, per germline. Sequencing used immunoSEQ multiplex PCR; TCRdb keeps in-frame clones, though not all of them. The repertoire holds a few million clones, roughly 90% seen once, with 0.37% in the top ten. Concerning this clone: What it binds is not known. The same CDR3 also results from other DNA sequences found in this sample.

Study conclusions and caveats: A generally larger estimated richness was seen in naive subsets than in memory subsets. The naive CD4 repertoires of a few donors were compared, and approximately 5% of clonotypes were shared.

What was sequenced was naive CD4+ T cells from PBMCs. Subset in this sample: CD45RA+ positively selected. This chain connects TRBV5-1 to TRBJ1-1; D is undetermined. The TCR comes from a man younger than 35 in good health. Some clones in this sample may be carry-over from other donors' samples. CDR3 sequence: CASSLAEDTEAFF. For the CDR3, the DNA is TGCGCCAGCAGCTTGGCTGAAGACACTGAAGCTTTCTTT.